This T cell receptor (beta chain) derives from a study of T cell responses to AZD1222 COVID-19 vaccine. Produced via immunoSEQ multiplex PCR; TCRdb's table is partial and in-frame only. The table shows 110,000 to 150,000 clones, with 90% to 95% occurring only once. Study results and caveats: Donor demographics were predominantly white British with a female majority; clonal diversity may be underestimated. A rise in Spike-specific TCR breadth and depth followed two AZD1222 doses. Just 5 to 7 AZD1222 recipients were seropositive at baseline.

Notes on this clone: Its antigen is unknown.

The CDR3 is made up of 16 amino acids. The germline gives CDR1 SGHDT, CDR2 YYEEEE. With 0 bases removed from V and 1 base from J, the gap between germline ends came to 10 bases. V and J are TRBV5-6 and TRBJ2-2, with D tentatively TRBD1 (6 bases). Sequencing was performed on peripheral blood, taken on day 0 of AZD1222 vaccination. The clonotype was recovered from an adult in good health. The CDR3: CASSLARGWNTGELFF. The CDR3 DNA follows: TGTGCCAGCAGCTTGGCCAGGGGTTGGAACACCGGGGAGCTGTTTTTT.